This T cell receptor beta chain was sequenced during a study of identical twins. Germline V gene data show CDR1 as SQVTM and CDR2 as ANQGSEA. CDR3 length equals 17 residues. V was clipped by 1 base and J by 2 bases; unmatched bases: 12. Of note for this clonotype: The antigen is not known.

Study observations and caveats: Insertions were fewer in abundant cord blood beta clonotypes, whereas memory repertoires showed none of this pattern. Those out-of-frame alpha sequences shared by twins showed an excess of low generation probability.

TCRdb re-called the 5' RACE reads with MiXCR, one entry per CDR3 protein. The profile shows just under 550,000 distinct CDR3 sequences, 13% to 15% of them singletons. A further study also used this sample, focusing on yellow fever vaccine responses in identical twins.

The chain carries TRBV29-1 and TRBJ2-7; TRBD1 matches 9 bases. The sequencing input was CD4+ T cells sorted from blood. The origin of this receptor is a woman between 18 and 30 years old in good health. This CDR3 is CSVEAPGQGGGTYEQYF. The CDR3 coding sequence is TGCAGCGTTGAAGCCCCGGGACAGGGAGGGGGCACCTACGAGCAGTACTTC.